The entry below gives a single T cell receptor beta chain sequence along with its context. Its antigen is as yet unknown. These data are taken from a study of blood T cells in healthy people across ages. Together with a sample-barcoded 5' primer, a J-beta primer mix was included in a second PCR lasting about 6 to 11 cycles. Each cDNA was tagged by a template-switch adaptor containing 12 random nucleotides. TCRdb re-analysed the 5' RACE reads in MiXCR, keeping a single row per CDR3 protein. The data show 650,000 to 700,000 distinct CDR3 sequences, over 40% seen once. Study-wide findings and caveats: Relative to aged donors, long-lived donors carried more naive CD4+ cells and displayed higher diversity. Researchers said unsorted PBMCs prevented a conclusive naive versus antigen-experienced comparison.

Germline assignment: CDR1 SNHLY and CDR2 FYNNEI. This CDR3 is 16 amino acids long. V was trimmed by 10 bases and J by 1 base, leaving 19 bases between them. This clonotype was obtained from an elderly woman in good health. J is TRBJ2-2 and V is TRBV2; D not resolved. Sequenced sample: blood. CDR3 residues: CATRDPLRGNTGELFF. CDR3 DNA sequence: TGTGCCACGAGAGACCCCTTACGCGGGAACACCGGGGAGCTGTTTTTT.